This T cell receptor (beta chain) was sequenced in a study of blood T cell repertoires in COVID-19. At the level of the study: Nucleic acid was either cDNA or gDNA, and it came from T cells, B-cell-depleted T cells, or PBMCs.

Per the study methods: Reference gene primer amplification yielded estimated nucleated cell counts. Data came from immunoSEQ multiplex PCR; TCRdb stores just in-frame clones and leaves some out. Clone size and V and J calls were adopted from that table, with D and trimming inferred from the DNA. This sample has 150,000 or so clones, with over 80% found just once. Losses at the gene ends were 7 bases for V and 4 bases for J; bases not matched to a gene: 1. Germline V CDR1 and CDR2: SNHLY, FYNNEI. The CDR3 covers 11 residues. Only a few counts were recorded for this clone. V gene TRBV2 combines with J gene TRBJ2-7, with 7 bases identical to TRBD2. The clonotype originates from an elderly man with acute or convalescent COVID-19. Material: peripheral blood. Written as DNA, the CDR3 is TGTGCCAGCACCGGGAGGTACGAGCAGTACTTC. Its protein product is CASTGRYEQYF.